Each of the 26 T cell receptor beta chains below was sequenced from the same sample in a study of neurological immune-mediated disorders. Via MiXCR, TCRdb re-called the 5' RACE reads, giving one row per CDR3 protein. This sample has around 25,000 distinct CDR3 sequences; 13% occur once, and the top ten carry 16%. The sequencing input was PBMCs. Receptor source: a middle-aged woman with HTLV-1-associated myelopathy (HAM/TSP).

This clonotype is deemed medium-sized (0.01 to 0.1%). The chain joins TRBV20-1 to TRBJ2-2, with D possibly TRBD2 on 6 matching bases. The CDR3 length is 16 residues. Trimming took off 6 bases at V and 3 bases at J, with 20 bases between the two ends. The germline V gene encodes CDR1 DFQATT and CDR2 SNEGSKA (reference sequence). The CDR3 coding sequence is TGCAGTGCCCGCCTAGCGAGACTAGGAGACACCGGGGAGCTGTTTTTT. It encodes CSARLARLGDTGELFF.

This clonotype was recorded at least ten times. This chain connects TRBV4-2 to TRBJ1-1; D call uncertain. V was pared by 0 bases and J by 4 bases, with 6 bases between. The CDR3 contains 13 residues. Germline loops: CDR1 LGHNA, CDR2 YNFKEQ. The CDR3 bases are TGTGCCAGCAGCCAAGAAGCGAGCACTGAAGCTTTCTTT. Protein product: CASSQEASTEAFF.

This clonotype appeared many times. V gene TRBV20-1 combines with J gene TRBJ2-6, with D possibly called TRBD1 or TRBD2 (6 bases each). The CDR3 sequence is 15 residues long. V lost 5 bases, J lost 2 bases, and 13 bases lay in between. The germline V gene has CDR1 DFQATT and CDR2 SNEGSKA (reference sequence). For the CDR3, the DNA is TGCAGTGCTGAGGGGGGCATTACTGGGGCCAACGTCCTGACTTTC. Translated: CSAEGGITGANVLTF.

This clonotype was counted at least ten times. This chain links TRBV5-1 with TRBJ2-1; D may correspond to TRBD1 or TRBD2 (5 bases each). Germline-derived CDR1 and CDR2 are SGHRS and YFSETQ. The CDR3 has 17 amino acids. V dropped 0 bases and J dropped 6 bases, with 19 bases sitting between them. CDR3 bases: TGCGCCAGCAGCTTGGGGTATGCACTCCTGGGGGTCAATGAGCAGTTCTTC. Its protein product is CASSLGYALLGVNEQFF. Based on the CDR3 plus reference TRBV5-1 and TRBJ2-1, the full variable domain is KAGVTQTPRYLIKTRGQQVTLSCSPISGHRSVSWYQQTPGQGLQFLFEYFSETQRNKGNFPGRFSGRQFSNSRSEMNVSTLELGDSALYLCASSLGYALLGVNEQFFGPGTRLTVL.

This clonotype was counted at least ten times. This sequence joins TRBV6-5 and TRBJ2-3; perhaps D is TRBD1 or TRBD2 (5 bases each). The CDR3 runs 16 residues. The V gene's germline CDR1 is MNHEY and CDR2 SVGAGI. V was trimmed by 0 bases and J by 4 bases, leaving 14 bases between them. The CDR3 DNA reads TGTGCCAGCAGTTACTCGAGAGGGGTGGGTCCAGATACGCAGTATTTT. Its protein is CASSYSRGVGPDTQYF.

This clonotype was found many times. The chain uses TRBV6-5 and TRBJ1-1, with unresolved D. From germline, CDR1 is MNHEY and CDR2 SVGAGI. Trimming shortened V by 0 bases and J by 1 base, and 6 bases separated the two germline ends. This CDR3 contains 14 residues. For the CDR3, the DNA is TGTGCCAGCAGTTACTCGCGTGGGAACACTGAAGCTTTCTTT. Translation: CASSYSRGNTEAFF.

Comments on this clonotype: The junction departs from the called germline gene at one end, perhaps through a read error. The chain's CDR3 is CATSPGLAGAGEQFF. The CDR3 DNA reads as TGTGCCACCAGCCCAGGACTAGCGGGGGCGGGTGAGCAGTTCTTC. The V gene is TRBV9, the J gene TRBJ2-1; 13 bases are shared with TRBD2. Germline values: CDR1 SGDLS, CDR2 YYNGEE. The CDR3 spans 15 residues.

This clonotype was detected ten times or more. The chain combines TRBV25-1 with TRBJ2-1, with TRBD1 matching 8 bases. With 2 bases clipped from V and 8 bases from J, the junction kept 11 bases outside the gene matches. From germline, CDR1 is MGHDK and CDR2 SYGVNS. The CDR3 loop spans 16 amino acids. The CDR3 DNA reads TGTGCCAGCAGTGAAAGGAGTTCAGGGGGCTTTTATGAGCAGTTCTTC. Its translation is CASSERSSGGFYEQFF.

This sequence joins TRBV5-1 and TRBJ2-2; no clear D. V lost 5 bases to trimming and J lost 4 bases, with 6 bases between them. Germline CDR1 and CDR2: SGHRS and YFSETQ. This CDR3 spans 12 amino acids. CDR3 in amino acids: CASSGRTGELFF. The CDR3, as DNA: TGCGCCAGCAGTGGACGCACCGGGGAGCTGTTTTTT.

This clonotype was counted ten times or more. This chain uses TRBV24-1 with TRBJ2-3, with a possible D match to TRBD1 (5 bases). The CDR3 totals 13 residues. Between the trimmed V and J ends, which lost 5 bases and 4 bases, there was a span of 9 bases. CDR1 and CDR2 (germline): KGHDR, SFDVKD. Here the CDR3 reads CATSGQGSDTQYF. The CDR3 nucleotides are TGTGCCACCAGTGGGCAGGGTTCAGATACGCAGTATTTT.

This clonotype has ten or more counts. Given a much more abundant clone one base away, this may be a read error. The chain combines TRBV7-2 with TRBJ1-2; D perhaps matches TRBD1 (5 bases). Germline CDR1 reads SGHTA; CDR2 reads FQGNSA. V shed 6 bases and J shed 0 bases, with 8 bases lying between them. The CDR3 contains 13 residues. The DNA of the CDR3 is TGTGCCAGCAGGCTGACAGCTAACTATGGCTACACCTTC. Protein sequence: CASRLTANYGYTF.

This clonotype was picked up many times. The V gene is TRBV7-9, the J gene TRBJ1-1, with D maybe TRBD1 (6 bases). Trimming removed 8 bases at V and 10 bases at J, with 17 bases between. Germline V lookup: CDR1 SEHNR, CDR2 FQNEAQ (reference sequence). CDR3 length equals 12 residues. CDR3 bases: TGTGCCAGCGGACTAGGGGGGCCGGGAGCTTTCTTT. Protein: CASGLGGPGAFF.

This clonotype was found many times. This chain uses TRBV9 with TRBJ2-3; D gene ambiguous. This CDR3 has 14 amino acids. Germline values: CDR1 SGDLS, CDR2 YYNGEE. The V and J ends lost 8 bases and 2 bases respectively, with 15 bases between them. The CDR3 sequence is CASDIGPNTDTQYF. The CDR3 DNA is TGTGCCAGTGATATAGGGCCCAACACAGATACGCAGTATTTT.

At least ten counts were recorded for this clonotype. V is TRBV5-1 and J is TRBJ2-1; 7 bases align to TRBD1. The CDR3 totals 16 residues. J was trimmed by 0 bases and V by 4 bases; bases with no gene match: 7. Per the germline V gene, CDR1 is SGHRS and CDR2 is YFSETQ. The CDR3 bases are TGCGCCAGCAGCCGAGACAGGGTCGACTCCTACAATGAGCAGTTCTTC. This gives the protein CASSRDRVDSYNEQFF. Together with reference TRBV5-1 and TRBJ2-1, the CDR3 gives the full variable domain: KAGVTQTPRYLIKTRGQQVTLSCSPISGHRSVSWYQQTPGQGLQFLFEYFSETQRNKGNFPGRFSGRQFSNSRSEMNVSTLELGDSALYLCASSRDRVDSYNEQFFGPGTRLTVL.

The V call is TRBV19, the J call TRBJ1-1; D might be TRBD1 (6 bases). The CDR3 is 15 amino acids. The V end lost 3 bases, the J end lost 1 base, and 12 bases lay between the germline ends. CDR1 and CDR2 (germline): LNHDA, SQIVND (reference sequence). Written as DNA, the CDR3 is TGTGCCAGTAGTATCCAAGGGGGACCGAACACTGAAGCTTTCTTT. This gives the protein CASSIQGGPNTEAFF.

This clonotype has ten or more counts. The gene calls are TRBV5-6 and TRBJ2-5; D remains ambiguous. CDR1 is SGHDT, CDR2 YYEEEE, per germline. This CDR3 region has 13 residues. Trimming pared 0 bases from V and 5 bases from J, leaving 8 bases between. CDR3 nucleotide sequence: TGTGCCAGCAGCTTGGGAGATTTTGAGACCCAGTACTTC. The encoded protein is CASSLGDFETQYF. Drawing the rest from reference TRBV5-6 and TRBJ2-5, the complete variable domain is DAGVTQSPTHLIKTRGQQVTLRCSPKSGHDTVSWYQQALGQGPQFIFQYYEEEERQRGNFPDRFSGHQFPNYSSELNVNALLLGDSALYLCASSLGDFETQYFGPGTRLLVL.

This clonotype was counted at least ten times. The chain joins TRBV5-6 to TRBJ1-5; 8 bases match TRBD1. The CDR3 totals 14 residues. CDR1 is SGHDT, CDR2 YYEEEE, per germline. J lost 2 bases, V lost 7 bases, and 5 bases had no gene match. The chain's CDR3 is CASRQGTGNQPQHF. For the CDR3, the DNA is TGTGCCAGCCGACAGGGGACAGGCAATCAGCCCCAGCATTTT.

The CDR3 spells CASSPGQTDTQYF. The DNA for the CDR3 is TGTGCCAGTAGTCCCGGCCAGACAGATACGCAGTATTTT. The gene calls are TRBV19 and TRBJ2-3; no definite D call. V was trimmed by 5 bases and J by 3 bases, leaving 9 bases between them. Germline CDR1 is LNHDA and CDR2 is SQIVND (reference sequence). The CDR3 is 13 residues long.

This clonotype was seen once. The chain carries TRBV20-1 and TRBJ1-2; no clear D. This CDR3 comprises 14 residues. V was clipped by 3 bases and J by 7 bases, with 18 bases between them. Per germline, CDR1 DFQATT and CDR2 SNEGSKA (reference sequence). In nucleotides, the CDR3 is TGCAGTGCTAGTTACGAAGGAAGCCCTGGTGGCTACACCTTC. Encoded protein: CSASYEGSPGGYTF.

This clonotype has only a few counts. The J gene is TRBJ2-5, the V gene TRBV11-2; no clear D. The CDR3 covers 13 residues. V was pared by 4 bases and J by 7 bases, with 13 bases between. Germline V gives CDR1 SGHAT, CDR2 FQNNGV. CDR3 DNA sequence: TGTGCCAGCAGCTCTCTAATATCGGGGACCCAGTACTTC. It encodes CASSSLISGTQYF.

In its sample, this clonotype was seen many times. The CDR3 is CASSRETRTDTQYF. CDR3 nucleotide sequence: TGCGCCAGCAGCCGAGAGACTAGGACAGATACGCAGTATTTT. The chain carries TRBV5-1 and TRBJ2-3, with D possibly matching TRBD2 (6 bases). Deletions cut 4 bases from V and 3 bases from J, with 12 bases between. The CDR3 contains 14 residues. Per the germline V gene, CDR1 is SGHRS and CDR2 is YFSETQ.

This clonotype was recorded at least ten times. The chain has TRBV12-3 or TRBV12-4 and TRBJ2-7; TRBD1 matches 9 bases. V shed 6 bases and J 2 bases; nucleotides not matched to a gene: 14. This CDR3 is 17 amino acids long. CDR3 nucleotides: TGTGCCAGCAGCCTAGGACCCGGGACAGGGTGGCCCTACGAGCAGTACTTC. Translated: CASSLGPGTGWPYEQYF.

This clonotype was detected many times. The gene calls are TRBV24-1 and TRBJ2-5; D remains ambiguous. The CDR3 loop spans 15 amino acids. V dropped 3 bases and J dropped 0 bases, with 10 bases sitting between them. In germline, CDR1 is KGHDR, CDR2 SFDVKD. The chain's CDR3 is CATSDPVAYQETQYF. For the CDR3, the DNA is TGTGCCACCAGTGATCCCGTTGCGTACCAAGAGACCCAGTACTTC.

This clonotype is classed as medium-sized. V and J are TRBV12-5 and TRBJ2-3; D remains ambiguous. The V gene's germline CDR1 is LGHNT and CDR2 FRNRAP. Trimming left V 4 bases short and J 4 bases short, with 9 bases between. The CDR3 runs to 13 residues. The CDR3 region has the DNA TGTGCTAGTGGTTCGACACAGTCAGATACGCAGTATTTT. Translation gives CASGSTQSDTQYF.

This clonotype occurred many times. The CDR3 region is CASCTGGGEPQHF. For the CDR3, the DNA is TGTGCCAGCTGCACAGGGGGCGGGGAGCCCCAGCATTTT. The chain links TRBV6-5 to TRBJ1-5, with 9 bases that match TRBD1. The CDR3 has 13 residues. Germline V gives CDR1 MNHEY, CDR2 SVGAGI. V trimming: 8 bases; J trimming: 8 bases; junction bases outside the gene matches: 7.

The table lists this clonotype with many counts. This sequence joins TRBV27 and TRBJ2-1; 8 bases agree with TRBD2. This CDR3 is 14 amino acids long. J gave up 1 base and V 7 bases, and 3 bases lay outside the gene matches. The germline V gene encodes CDR1 MNHEY and CDR2 SMNVEV (reference sequence). Here the CDR3 DNA reads TGTGCCAGCACGGCGGGGGGTTCCTACAATGAGCAGTTCTTC. Amino acids: CASTAGGSYNEQFF.